This TCR beta chain was recovered during a study of T cells in Graves' hyperthyroidism and ophthalmopathy. The germline V gene encodes CDR1 KGHSH and CDR2 LQKENI. This CDR3 spans 15 amino acids. J was trimmed by 6 bases and V by 4 bases; bases with no gene match: 8. Researchers amplified the TCR beta CDR3 regions from RNA transcripts. A set of HTBI primers served as the primers for a first-round RT-PCR of the TCR CDR3. Using its own MiXCR run on the multiplex PCR reads, TCRdb lists one record per CDR3 protein. This table holds approximately 590,000 distinct CDR3 sequences, approximately 14% found once. In its sample, this clonotype was seen a few times. Patients counted as stable if ophthalmopathy did not develop within 18 months. Diagnoses were established using clinical symptoms, serum thyroxine and TRAb, thyroid ultrasound and orbital computed tomography.

The chain joins TRBV18 to TRBJ2-1; 8 positions agree with TRBD1. Sequenced sample: blood. The sequence was obtained from a woman in her twenties or thirties with Graves' hyperthyroidism. The CDR3: CASSQTGVLSNEQFF. The CDR3 bases are TGTGCCAGCTCACAGACAGGGGTTCTCAGCAATGAGCAGTTCTTC.